This T cell receptor (beta chain) originates from a study of blood T cell repertoires in COVID-19. Across the whole study: The origin of the acute and convalescent COVID-19 samples was the United States, Italy and Spain. Sample material is recorded as cDNA or gDNA derived from T cells, B-cell-depleted T cells, or PBMCs.

In the source study's methods: For nucleated cells, counts were estimated from reference gene primer amplification. TCRdb's copy holds only in-frame clones and misses some; the assay was immunoSEQ multiplex PCR. That table gives V, J and clone size, and the DNA gave D and trimming. The sample lists tens of thousands of clones; around 80% were seen once. CDR3 length equals 15 residues. Trimming took off 7 bases at V and 4 bases at J, with 17 bases between the two ends. Germline lookup yields CDR1 MDHEN and CDR2 SYDVKM. Sample: peripheral blood. This receptor was obtained from a human donor in a cohort sampled during active COVID-19. The chain employs TRBV28 and TRBJ2-1; possible D gene TRBD2, 7 bases. In DNA, the CDR3 is TGTGCCAGCACCAAAGGGGGAGGGCCATACAATGAGCAGTTCTTC. The encoded protein is CASTKGGGPYNEQFF.